This T cell receptor beta chain comes out of a study of T cell repertoires in cytomegalovirus infection. MiXCR, run by TCRdb on the reads, gives a single entry per CDR3 protein. The sample shows 200,000 to 300,000 distinct CDR3 sequences, 9% to 15% of them seen only once. In germline, CDR1 is MNHEY, CDR2 SVGEGT. V trimming: 6 bases; J trimming: 1 base; junction bases outside the gene matches: 8. This CDR3 has 15 residues. Whole-study findings and limits: HLA-C-restricted CMV clonotypes gave the most frequent clonotype in two of eight donors. CMV carriers with the relevant HLA were identified by cumulative public TCR beta family frequency.

This clonotype was counted many times. Its antigen is currently unknown. Material for sequencing was PBMCs. The sequence came from a human donor in good health (CMV status not recorded). Some clones in this sample may be carry-over from other donors' samples. This chain uses TRBV6-2 or TRBV6-3 with TRBJ1-1, with TRBD1 identical over 7 bases. CDR3 in DNA: TGTGCCAGCAGGAACGACGGGACAGCGAACACTGAAGCTTTCTTT. As protein: CASRNDGTANTEAFF.